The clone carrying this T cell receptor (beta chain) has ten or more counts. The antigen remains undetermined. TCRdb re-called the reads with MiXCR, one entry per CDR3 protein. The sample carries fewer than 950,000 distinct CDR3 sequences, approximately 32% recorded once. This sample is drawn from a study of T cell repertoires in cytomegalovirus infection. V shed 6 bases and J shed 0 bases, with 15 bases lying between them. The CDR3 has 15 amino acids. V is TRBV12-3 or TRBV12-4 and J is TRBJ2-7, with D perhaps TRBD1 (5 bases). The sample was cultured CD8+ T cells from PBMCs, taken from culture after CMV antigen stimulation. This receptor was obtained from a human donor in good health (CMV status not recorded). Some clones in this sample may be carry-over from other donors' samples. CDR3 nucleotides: TGTGCCAGCAGCCACCTTGCTGACAGCTCCTACGAGCAGTACTTC. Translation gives CASSHLADSSYEQYF.